This T cell receptor beta chain is drawn from a study of Graves' ophthalmopathy and Graves' hyperthyroidism. As for the study in general: Peripheral blood samples were taken at initial diagnosis, before any treatment. The study's findings and limits: The majority of expanded thyroid clonotypes above 0.001 frequency also occurred in blood.

The authors amplified TCR beta CDR3 regions from RNA transcripts. The workflow started with a first-round RT-PCR run with HTBI primers and then moved on to a second-round multiplex PCR. TCRdb ran MiXCR on the multiplex PCR reads and lists one entry per CDR3 protein. The sample has some 350,000 distinct CDR3 sequences, approximately 18% seen once; the top ten hold roughly 2.4%. Other autoimmune diseases, uncontrolled infections, pregnancy or lactation ruled patients out of participation. It was on clinical symptoms, serum thyroxine, TRAb, thyroid ultrasound and orbital computed tomography that diagnosis relied. This CDR3 contains 14 residues. Germline V gene sequence: CDR1 DFQATT, CDR2 SNEGSKA (reference sequence). J gave up 4 bases and V 5 bases, and 6 bases lay outside the gene matches. This clonotype was detected ten times or more. What it binds is not known.

The sequenced sample was peripheral blood. The clonotype comes from an adult woman with stable Graves' hyperthyroidism. The V call is TRBV20-1, the J call TRBJ1-3, with 9 bases fitting TRBD1. The DNA for the CDR3 is TGCAGTGCTGAGGGGACAGGGCGAGGAAACACCATATATTTT. Its translation is CSAEGTGRGNTIYF.